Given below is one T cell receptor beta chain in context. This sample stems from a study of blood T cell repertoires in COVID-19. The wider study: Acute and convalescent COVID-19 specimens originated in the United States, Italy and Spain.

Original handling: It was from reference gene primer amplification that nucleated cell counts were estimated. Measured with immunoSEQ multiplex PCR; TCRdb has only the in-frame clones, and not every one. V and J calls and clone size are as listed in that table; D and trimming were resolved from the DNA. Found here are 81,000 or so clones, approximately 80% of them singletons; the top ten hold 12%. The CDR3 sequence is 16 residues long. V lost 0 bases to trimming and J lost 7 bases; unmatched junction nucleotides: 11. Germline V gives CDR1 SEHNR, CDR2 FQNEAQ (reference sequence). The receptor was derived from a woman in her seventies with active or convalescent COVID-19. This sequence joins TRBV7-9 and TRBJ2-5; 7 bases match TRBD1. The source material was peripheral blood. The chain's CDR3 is CASSLARPGGIGTQYF. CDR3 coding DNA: TGTGCCAGCAGCTTAGCGAGGCCAGGGGGAATTGGGACCCAGTACTTC. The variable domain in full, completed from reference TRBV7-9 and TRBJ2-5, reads DTGVSQNPRHKITKRGQNVTFRCDPISEHNRLYWYRQTLGQGPEFLTYFQNEAQLEKSRLLSDRFSAERPKGSFSTLEIQRTEQGDSAMYLCASSLARPGGIGTQYFGPGTRLLVL.